This T cell receptor beta chain came from a study of blood T cell repertoires in COVID-19. Clones were sequenced by immunoSEQ multiplex PCR, and TCRdb holds only the in-frame ones, with some missing. The sample has 65,000 to 85,000 clones; over 80% are singletons. This CDR3 comprises 15 residues. After removal of 3 bases from V and 3 bases from J, the junction contained 5 bases not matched to a gene. Germline V lookup: CDR1 LNHDA, CDR2 SQIVND (reference sequence). The receptor was isolated from a human donor in a cohort sampled during active COVID-19. Sample: peripheral blood. The rearrangement joins TRBV19 to TRBJ1-2, with TRBD1 identical over 9 bases. The CDR3 region is CASSIQTGGDYGYTF. In DNA form, the CDR3 reads TGTGCCAGTAGTATCCAAACAGGGGGCGACTATGGCTACACCTTC.